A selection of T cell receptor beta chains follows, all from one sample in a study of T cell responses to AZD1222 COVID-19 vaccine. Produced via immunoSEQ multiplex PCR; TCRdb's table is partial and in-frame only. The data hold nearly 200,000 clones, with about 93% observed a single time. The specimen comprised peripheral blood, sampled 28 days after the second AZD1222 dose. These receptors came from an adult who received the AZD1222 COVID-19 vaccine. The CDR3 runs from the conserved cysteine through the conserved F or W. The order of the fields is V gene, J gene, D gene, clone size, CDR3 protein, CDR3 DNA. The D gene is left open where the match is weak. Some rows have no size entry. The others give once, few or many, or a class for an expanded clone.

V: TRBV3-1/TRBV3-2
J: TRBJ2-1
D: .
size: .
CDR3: CASSQDSSPGEQFF
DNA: TGTGCCAGCAGCCAAGATTCGTCCCCCGGGGAGCAGTTCTTC

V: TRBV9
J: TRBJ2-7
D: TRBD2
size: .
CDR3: CASSARTSEGEQYF
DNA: TGTGCCAGCAGCGCCCGGACTAGCGAGGGAGAGCAGTACTTC

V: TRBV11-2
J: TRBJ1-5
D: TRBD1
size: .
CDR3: CASSLGDSLGQPQHF
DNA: TGTGCCAGCAGCTTAGGGGACAGCCTGGGTCAGCCCCAGCATTTT

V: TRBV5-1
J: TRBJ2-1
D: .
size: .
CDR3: CASSLAQANNEQFF
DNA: TGCGCCAGCAGCTTGGCCCAGGCTAACAATGAGCAGTTCTTC

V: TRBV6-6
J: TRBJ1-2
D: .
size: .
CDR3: CASTQTESGSYGYTF
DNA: TGTGCCAGCACCCAAACTGAATCGGGGAGCTATGGCTACACCTTC

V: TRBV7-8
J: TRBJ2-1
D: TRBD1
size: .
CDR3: CASSSDREGEQFF
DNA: TGTGCCAGCAGCTCAGACAGGGAAGGCGAGCAGTTCTTC

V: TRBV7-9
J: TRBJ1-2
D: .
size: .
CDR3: CASSTDGNYGYTF
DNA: TGTGCCAGCAGCACCGACGGTAACTATGGCTACACCTTC

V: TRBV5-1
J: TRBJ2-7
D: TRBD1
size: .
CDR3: CASSPGQGLSYEQYF
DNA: TGCGCCAGCAGCCCTGGACAGGGTCTATCCTACGAGCAGTACTTC

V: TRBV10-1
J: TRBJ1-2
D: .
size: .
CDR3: CASSESYTF
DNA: TGCGCCAGCAGTGAGTCCTACACCTTC

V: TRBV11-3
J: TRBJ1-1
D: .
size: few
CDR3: CASSSGQVGTEAFF
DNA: TGTGCCAGCAGCTCAGGCCAGGTGGGCACTGAAGCTTTCTTT

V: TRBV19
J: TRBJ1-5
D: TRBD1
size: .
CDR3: CASRSPGQGGNQPQHF
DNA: TGTGCCAGTAGGTCCCCCGGACAGGGCGGCAATCAGCCCCAGCATTTT

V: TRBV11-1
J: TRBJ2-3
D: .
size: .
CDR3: CASSFNPGVTDTQYF
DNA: TGTGCCAGCAGCTTCAACCCCGGGGTCACAGATACGCAGTATTTT

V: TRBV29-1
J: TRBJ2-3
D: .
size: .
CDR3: CSVIRQAATDTQYF
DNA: TGCAGCGTTATCCGACAGGCTGCGACAGATACGCAGTATTTT

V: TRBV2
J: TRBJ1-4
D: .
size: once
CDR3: CASSEGGNEKLFF
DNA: TGTGCCAGCAGTGAAGGGGGGAATGAAAAACTGTTTTTT

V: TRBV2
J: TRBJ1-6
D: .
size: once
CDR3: CASGRAYNSPLHF
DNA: TGTGCCAGCGGAAGGGCTTATAATTCACCCCTCCACTTT

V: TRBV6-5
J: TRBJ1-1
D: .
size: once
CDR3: CASSGRPMNTEAFF
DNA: TGTGCCAGCAGCGGCCGACCGATGAACACTGAAGCTTTCTTT

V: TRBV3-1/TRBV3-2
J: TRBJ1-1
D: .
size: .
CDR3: CASSQGSRETEAFF
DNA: TGTGCCAGCAGCCAAGGGAGTAGAGAAACTGAAGCTTTCTTT

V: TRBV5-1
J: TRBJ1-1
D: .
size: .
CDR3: CASSIKSQGTEAFF
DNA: TGCGCCAGCAGCATTAAGTCACAGGGAACTGAAGCTTTCTTT

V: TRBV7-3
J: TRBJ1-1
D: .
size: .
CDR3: CASSFGGLLNTEAFF
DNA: TGTGCCAGCAGCTTCGGGGGCCTTTTGAACACTGAAGCTTTCTTT

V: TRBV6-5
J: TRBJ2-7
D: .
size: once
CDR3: CASSRQFEQYF
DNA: TGTGCCAGCAGTAGACAATTCGAGCAGTACTTC

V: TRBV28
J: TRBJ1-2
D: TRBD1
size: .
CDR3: CASSTGQGNYGYTF
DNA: TGTGCCAGCAGTACGGGACAGGGGAACTATGGCTACACCTTC

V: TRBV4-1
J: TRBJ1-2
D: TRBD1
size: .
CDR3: CASSQVLRSELDRVNGYTF
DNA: TGCGCCAGCAGCCAAGTCCTCCGGAGTGAGTTGGACAGGGTGAATGGCTACACCTTC

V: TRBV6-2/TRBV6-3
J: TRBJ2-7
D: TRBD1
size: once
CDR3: CASSQGQTYEQYF
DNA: TGTGCCAGCAGTCAGGGACAGACCTACGAGCAGTACTTC

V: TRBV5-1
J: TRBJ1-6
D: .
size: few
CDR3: CASSLEGPSSYNSPLHF
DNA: TGCGCCAGCAGCTTGGAGGGCCCGAGCTCCTATAATTCACCCCTCCACTTT

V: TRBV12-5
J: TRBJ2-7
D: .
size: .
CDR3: CASGPLGSKYEQYF
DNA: TGTGCTAGTGGTCCCCTTGGCAGTAAGTACGAGCAGTACTTC

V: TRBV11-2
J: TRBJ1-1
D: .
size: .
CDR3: CASSTPRGNTEAFF
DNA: TGTGCCAGCAGCACCCCCCGGGGGAACACTGAAGCTTTCTTT

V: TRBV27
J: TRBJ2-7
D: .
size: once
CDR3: CASAGPYEQYF
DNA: TGTGCCAGCGCGGGTCCCTACGAGCAGTACTTC

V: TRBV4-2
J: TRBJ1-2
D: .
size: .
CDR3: CASSQDLGTPYGYTF
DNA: TGTGCCAGCAGCCAAGATCTGGGGACGCCCTATGGCTACACCTTC

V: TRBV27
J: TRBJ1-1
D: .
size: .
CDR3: CASSPDPEVPEAFF
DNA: TGTGCCAGCAGTCCTGACCCAGAAGTCCCTGAAGCTTTCTTT

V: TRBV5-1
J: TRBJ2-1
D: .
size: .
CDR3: CASKFTGHGNEQFF
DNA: TGCGCCAGCAAGTTTACAGGGCACGGCAATGAGCAGTTCTTC